These T cell receptor beta chains were read from a single sample in a study of blood T cell repertoires in COVID-19. Clones were sequenced by immunoSEQ multiplex PCR, and TCRdb holds only the in-frame ones, with some missing. The sample consists of 120,000 or so clones, around 85% of them appearing once. Sequencing input: peripheral blood. These receptors were obtained from a man aged 45-65 years with acute or convalescent COVID-19. The CDR3 runs from the conserved cysteine through the conserved F or W. D genes are given only for firm matches. Where a row states a size, it is once, few, many or the class of an expanded clone; other rows omit it.

abundance: few
j_gene: TRBJ2-2
v_gene: TRBV20-1
d_gene: TRBD2
CDR3nt: TGCAGTGCGAGTAGCGGGAGGAAATTAGGCGGGGAGCTGTTTTTT
CDR3aa: CSASSGRKLGGELFF

abundance: .
j_gene: TRBJ2-3
v_gene: TRBV28
d_gene: .
CDR3nt: TGTGCCAGCAGTTTAATAGACTCCCCATGGGGCCCAGATACGCAGTATTTT
CDR3aa: CASSLIDSPWGPDTQYF

abundance: .
j_gene: TRBJ2-7
v_gene: TRBV6-5
d_gene: .
CDR3nt: TGTGCCAGCGGTCTAGGAGGGCCATTGAAGCAGTACTTC
CDR3aa: CASGLGGPLKQYF

abundance: .
j_gene: TRBJ1-3
v_gene: TRBV5-4
d_gene: .
CDR3nt: TGTGCCAGCAGCCCGGGCCAGGGACTGGCTGGAAACACCATATATTTT
CDR3aa: CASSPGQGLAGNTIYF

abundance: few
j_gene: TRBJ2-1
v_gene: TRBV6-1
d_gene: TRBD2
CDR3nt: TGTGCCAGCAGTGTATCGGGAGGGCTCTCCTACAATGAGCAGTTCTTC
CDR3aa: CASSVSGGLSYNEQFF

abundance: .
j_gene: TRBJ1-1
v_gene: TRBV20-1
d_gene: .
CDR3nt: TGCAGTGCTAGAGGGACAAGGGAAGCTTTCTTT
CDR3aa: CSARGTREAFF

abundance: .
j_gene: TRBJ2-7
v_gene: TRBV29-1
d_gene: TRBD2
CDR3nt: TGCAGCGCTGAGGGACTAGCGGGGGAATACGAGCAGTACTTC
CDR3aa: CSAEGLAGEYEQYF

abundance: .
j_gene: TRBJ1-1
v_gene: TRBV3-1/TRBV3-2
d_gene: TRBD1
CDR3nt: TGTGCCAGCACCCCCGACAGGGGGCACACTGAAGCTTTCTTT
CDR3aa: CASTPDRGHTEAFF

abundance: .
j_gene: TRBJ2-7
v_gene: TRBV6-5
d_gene: TRBD1
CDR3nt: TGTGTAACAAGACAGGGAGACCACGAGCAGTACTTC
CDR3aa: CVTRQGDHEQYF

abundance: .
j_gene: TRBJ2-5
v_gene: TRBV5-4
d_gene: .
CDR3nt: TGTGCCAGCAGCTTGAGTAGCGACCGTAAAGAGACCCAGTACTTC
CDR3aa: CASSLSSDRKETQYF

abundance: .
j_gene: TRBJ2-3
v_gene: TRBV29-1
d_gene: TRBD2
CDR3nt: TGCAGCGTTCTAGCGGGGGACTCCACAGATACGCAGTATTTT
CDR3aa: CSVLAGDSTDTQYF

abundance: once
j_gene: TRBJ1-3
v_gene: TRBV5-1
d_gene: .
CDR3nt: TGCGCCAGCAGCTTGGTGGGGGGACTGGCTGGAAACACCATATATTTT
CDR3aa: CASSLVGGLAGNTIYF

abundance: once
j_gene: TRBJ2-7
v_gene: TRBV6-5
d_gene: TRBD2
CDR3nt: TGTGCCAGCAGACCCCGACTAGCGGGAAAAAGCGAGCAGTACTTC
CDR3aa: CASRPRLAGKSEQYF

abundance: .
j_gene: TRBJ2-3
v_gene: TRBV6-6
d_gene: TRBD2
CDR3nt: TGTGCCAGCAGTCCCCGAGGTAGCGGGGGGATGACAGATACGCAGTATTTT
CDR3aa: CASSPRGSGGMTDTQYF

abundance: .
j_gene: TRBJ1-4
v_gene: TRBV30
d_gene: TRBD1
CDR3nt: TGTGCCTGGAGTGAGGGGGCCGTCACTAATGAAAAACTGTTTTTT
CDR3aa: CAWSEGAVTNEKLFF

abundance: .
j_gene: TRBJ2-1
v_gene: TRBV7-8
d_gene: .
CDR3nt: TGTGCCAGCAGCTCTAACACCGGGACACCGAAAAAAATCTTCTACAATGAGCAGTTCTTC
CDR3aa: CASSSNTGTPKKIFYNEQFF

abundance: .
j_gene: TRBJ1-6
v_gene: TRBV19
d_gene: TRBD1
CDR3nt: TGTGCCAGTAAGGCGGGACAGGGAGCTTCACCCCTCCACTTT
CDR3aa: CASKAGQGASPLHF

abundance: .
j_gene: TRBJ2-5
v_gene: TRBV12-1
d_gene: .
CDR3nt: TGTGCCAGCAGCTTTGCCCGGGGGGGCCGCATACCTTTACAAGAGACCCAGTACTTC
CDR3aa: CASSFARGGRIPLQETQYF

abundance: .
j_gene: TRBJ2-2
v_gene: TRBV19
d_gene: .
CDR3nt: TGTGCCAGTAGTATCGGCACCGGGGAGCTGTTTTTT
CDR3aa: CASSIGTGELFF

abundance: .
j_gene: TRBJ2-2
v_gene: TRBV9
d_gene: .
CDR3nt: TGTGCCAGCAGCGTAGAAGGGAGGACCGGGGAGCTGTTTTTT
CDR3aa: CASSVEGRTGELFF

abundance: .
j_gene: TRBJ1-1
v_gene: TRBV15
d_gene: .
CDR3nt: TGTGCCACCAGAGAAACAGTGAACACTGAAGCTTTCTTT
CDR3aa: CATRETVNTEAFF

abundance: .
j_gene: TRBJ1-1
v_gene: TRBV27
d_gene: .
CDR3nt: TGTGCCAGCAGTTTACAGGCAGGGAAGGCTGAAGCTTTCTTT
CDR3aa: CASSLQAGKAEAFF

abundance: .
j_gene: TRBJ1-1
v_gene: TRBV9
d_gene: TRBD1
CDR3nt: TGTGCCAGCAGCGTTTACAGGGGAAGCACTGAAGCTTTCTTT
CDR3aa: CASSVYRGSTEAFF

abundance: .
j_gene: TRBJ1-1
v_gene: TRBV29-1
d_gene: .
CDR3nt: TGCAGCGTTTCAGCACAGGGCATGACTGAAGCTTTCTTT
CDR3aa: CSVSAQGMTEAFF

abundance: .
j_gene: TRBJ2-2
v_gene: TRBV11-1
d_gene: TRBD1
CDR3nt: TGTGCCAGCAGCCCGTCGACAGGGGGCGCAGTCGGGGAGCTGTTTTTT
CDR3aa: CASSPSTGGAVGELFF

abundance: .
j_gene: TRBJ2-7
v_gene: TRBV27
d_gene: .
CDR3nt: TGTGCCAGCAGCAGACACTTGCTCTCCTACGAGCAGTACTTC
CDR3aa: CASSRHLLSYEQYF

abundance: .
j_gene: TRBJ1-5
v_gene: TRBV12-5
d_gene: TRBD1
CDR3nt: TGTGCTAGTGGTTTGGAGGGGGCGGGCAATCAGCCCCAGCATTTT
CDR3aa: CASGLEGAGNQPQHF